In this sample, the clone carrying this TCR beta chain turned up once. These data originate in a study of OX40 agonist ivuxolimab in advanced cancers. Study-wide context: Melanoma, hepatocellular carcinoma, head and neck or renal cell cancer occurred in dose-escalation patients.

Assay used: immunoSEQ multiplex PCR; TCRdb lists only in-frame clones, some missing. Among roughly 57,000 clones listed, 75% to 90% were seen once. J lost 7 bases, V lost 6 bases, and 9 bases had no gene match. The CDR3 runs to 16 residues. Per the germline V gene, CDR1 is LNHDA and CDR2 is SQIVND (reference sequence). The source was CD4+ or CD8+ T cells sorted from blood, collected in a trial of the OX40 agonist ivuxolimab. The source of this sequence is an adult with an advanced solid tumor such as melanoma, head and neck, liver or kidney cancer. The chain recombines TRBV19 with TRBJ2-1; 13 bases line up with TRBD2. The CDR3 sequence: CASRKLAGGPGNEQFF. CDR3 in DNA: TGTGCCAGTAGGAAACTAGCGGGAGGGCCGGGGAATGAGCAGTTCTTC.